The 22 T cell receptor beta chains below were found in one sample sequenced in a study of CD4+ T cells in melanoma. The data were produced by immunoSEQ multiplex PCR, yet TCRdb's version contains in-frame clones alone and is incomplete. Of approximately 110,000 clones listed, roughly 90% are singletons. Sequenced input: peripheral blood. The receptors were gathered from a human donor with melanoma.

This chain links TRBV14 with TRBJ2-5; 10 bases fit TRBD2. V shed 1 base, J shed 4 bases, and the junction held 0 bases outside the gene matches. Germline CDR1 reads SGHDN; CDR2 reads FVKESK. The CDR3 has 14 amino acids. This CDR3 reads CASSQASGRETQYF. The CDR3 DNA follows: TGTGCCAGCAGCCAAGCTAGCGGGAGAGAGACCCAGTACTTC.

The gene calls are TRBV7-9 and TRBJ1-3; D remains unclear. The CDR3 has 10 amino acids. V was cut by 8 bases and J by 4 bases, with 3 bases left in between. The germline V gene has CDR1 SEHNR and CDR2 FQNEAQ (reference sequence). CDR3 loop: CASGGNTIYF. The CDR3 region has the DNA TGTGCCAGCGGGGGAAACACCATATATTTT.

This sequence joins TRBV28 and TRBJ2-3, with D hard to call. The germline V gene encodes CDR1 MDHEN and CDR2 SYDVKM. The V gene lost 8 bases and the J gene lost 0 bases, with 12 bases spanning the gap. This CDR3 is built from 14 residues. The CDR3 DNA reads as TGTGCCAGCGTGGATAGCCCTAGCACAGATACGCAGTATTTT. It translates to CASVDSPSTDTQYF.

The chain combines TRBV4-2 with TRBJ2-1; 15 bases align to TRBD2. The CDR3 sequence is 17 residues long. Trimming removed 4 bases from V and 7 bases from J; junction bases left unmatched: 8. Looked up from germline, CDR1 is LGHNA and CDR2 is YNFKEQ. CDR3 coding DNA: TGTGCCAGCAGCCCAGGGACTAGCGGGAGGCCTGGGAATGAGCAGTTCTTC. It codes for CASSPGTSGRPGNEQFF.

Notes on this clone: One junction end does not reproduce the germline sequence, and a read error may be involved. V and J are TRBV2 and TRBJ1-2; perhaps TRBD1 as D (5 bases). The CDR3 is 17 residues long. From germline, CDR1 is SNHLY and CDR2 FYNNEI. CDR3 sequence reads: CASSEEAGGWANYGYTF. CDR3 nucleotide sequence: TGTGCCAGCAGCGAAGAAGCGGGGGGGTGGGCGAACTATGGCTACACCTTC.

The chain has TRBV30 and TRBJ1-4; no reliable D call. The CDR3 consists of 10 residues. Germline CDR1 reads GTSNPN; CDR2 reads SVGIG (reference sequence). V lost 1 base to trimming and J lost 6 bases, with 0 bases between them. The chain's CDR3 is CAWSDEKLFF. The CDR3 DNA reads as TGTGCCTGGAGTGATGAAAAACTGTTTTTT.

V and J are TRBV7-9 and TRBJ1-1; 7 bases are a match to TRBD1. In germline, CDR1 is SEHNR, CDR2 FQNEAQ (reference sequence). V lost 5 bases and J lost 2; bases outside the gene matches: 5. The length of the CDR3 is 14 residues. CDR3 bases: TGTGCCAGCAGCCGACAGGGTGGAAACACTGAAGCTTTCTTT. This encodes CASSRQGGNTEAFF. Filled out from reference TRBV7-9 and TRBJ1-1, the complete variable domain reads DTGVSQNPRHKITKRGQNVTFRCDPISEHNRLYWYRQTLGQGPEFLTYFQNEAQLEKSRLLSDRFSAERPKGSFSTLEIQRTEQGDSAMYLCASSRQGGNTEAFFGQGTRLTVV.

This chain uses TRBV12-5 with TRBJ2-2; D is possibly TRBD2 (5 bases). Trimming stripped 3 bases from V and 0 bases from J, with 20 bases between. Germline CDR1 reads LGHNT; CDR2 reads FRNRAP. There are 19 residues in the CDR3. Here the CDR3 reads CASGFSLLGSRSNTGELFF. The CDR3 nucleotides read TGTGCTAGTGGTTTTTCCCTCCTTGGGAGCCGTTCGAACACCGGGGAGCTGTTTTTT.

The J gene is TRBJ1-1, the V gene TRBV29-1; 7 nucleotides align to TRBD1. With V trimmed by 5 bases and J by 2 bases, 5 bases remained unmatched. The CDR3 extends over 13 amino acids. Germline V lookup: CDR1 SQVTM, CDR2 ANQGSEA. The CDR3 protein is CSVKGAGNTEAFF. The CDR3 bases are TGCAGCGTTAAGGGGGCAGGAAACACTGAAGCTTTCTTT.

The V and J genes are TRBV4-2 and TRBJ2-2; 9 bases map to TRBD2. This CDR3 has 18 residues. CDR1 and CDR2 (germline): LGHNA, YNFKEQ. J lost 5 bases, V lost 0 bases, and 10 bases had no gene match. Written as DNA, the CDR3 is TGTGCCAGCAGCCAAGAGCTAGCGGGATCGGCGGTGACCGGGGAGCTGTTTTTT. Its protein is CASSQELAGSAVTGELFF.

The genes are TRBV27 and TRBJ1-2, with D uncertain. This CDR3 has 17 residues. The germline gives CDR1 MNHEY, CDR2 SMNVEV (reference sequence). V was clipped by 7 bases and J by 4 bases, with 25 bases between them. The CDR3 loop reads CASTFFGEKRGFYGYTF. CDR3 nucleotides: TGTGCCAGCACCTTTTTTGGGGAAAAAAGAGGGTTCTATGGCTACACCTTC.

This CDR3 is CASSLVLQDTQYF. The CDR3 coding sequence is TGTGCCAGTAGTCTGGTTCTTCAAGATACGCAGTATTTT. The V and J genes are TRBV19 and TRBJ2-3; unclear D gene. This CDR3 contains 13 residues. Looked up from germline, CDR1 is LNHDA and CDR2 is SQIVND (reference sequence). Trimming took 5 bases from V and 5 from J, leaving 11 bases between them.

The chain uses TRBV7-6 and TRBJ2-1; D is perhaps TRBD1 (6 bases). The germline gives CDR1 SGHVS, CDR2 FNYEAQ. Deletions cut 5 bases from V and 6 bases from J, with 17 bases between. CDR3 length: 15 residues. CDR3 loop: CASSDTGMGANEQFF. The CDR3 DNA reads TGTGCCAGCAGCGACACCGGGATGGGGGCCAATGAGCAGTTCTTC.

The chain uses TRBV5-6 and TRBJ2-5; TRBD2 agrees at 13 bases. From germline, CDR1 is SGHDT and CDR2 YYEEEE. The V and J ends lost 4 bases and 1 base, in that order; junction bases with no gene match: 10. The CDR3 runs to 18 residues. The CDR3 is CASSLRLAGGSFQETQYF. The CDR3 bases are TGTGCCAGCAGCCTCAGACTAGCGGGGGGATCCTTCCAAGAGACCCAGTACTTC.

The rearrangement links TRBV4-3 to TRBJ1-2, with no clear D. The CDR3 loop spans 14 amino acids. The germline CDR1 and CDR2 sequences are LGHNA and YSLEER. Deletions cut 1 base from V and 4 bases from J, with 10 bases between. The CDR3 protein is CASSQVNLGYGYTF. The CDR3 DNA follows: TGCGCCAGCAGCCAAGTAAACCTCGGCTATGGCTACACCTTC.

This sequence joins TRBV27 and TRBJ2-4, with 12 nucleotides matching TRBD1. The CDR3 contains 14 residues. After removal of 6 bases from V and 9 bases from J, the junction contained 6 bases not matched to a gene. Germline assignment: CDR1 MNHEY and CDR2 SMNVEV (reference sequence). CDR3: CASSRGTGGTIQYF. CDR3 DNA sequence: TGTGCCAGCAGCCGTGGGACAGGGGGCACCATTCAGTACTTC.

J is TRBJ2-1 and V is TRBV25-1; 12 bases match TRBD2. The CDR3 is 17 amino acids. With V trimmed by 3 bases and J by 8 bases, 11 bases remained unmatched. The germline CDR1 and CDR2 sequences are MGHDK and SYGVNS. The CDR3 spells CASSEPGLAGGQHEQFF. Here the CDR3 DNA reads TGTGCCAGCAGTGAGCCCGGCCTAGCGGGGGGGCAGCATGAGCAGTTCTTC.

The rearrangement joins TRBV5-1 to TRBJ2-2; tentative D call: TRBD2 (6 bases). Per the germline V gene, CDR1 is SGHRS and CDR2 is YFSETQ. The CDR3 sequence is 17 residues long. Deletions cut 5 bases from V and 4 bases from J, with 21 bases between. In nucleotides, the CDR3 is TGCGCCAGCAGAATACGACCCGGGACGGAGGGCACCGGGGAGCTGTTTTTT. Translating gives CASRIRPGTEGTGELFF. The variable domain in full, completed from reference TRBV5-1 and TRBJ2-2, reads KAGVTQTPRYLIKTRGQQVTLSCSPISGHRSVSWYQQTPGQGLQFLFEYFSETQRNKGNFPGRFSGRQFSNSRSEMNVSTLELGDSALYLCASRIRPGTEGTGELFFGEGSRLTVL.

This clone has just one count. This specimen includes other DNA sequences encoding the same CDR3. The gene calls are TRBV5-4 and TRBJ2-7; no reliable D call. Trimming shortened V by 0 bases and J by 4 bases, and 8 bases separated the two germline ends. Germline V gene sequence: CDR1 SGHNT, CDR2 YYREEE (reference sequence). The CDR3 contains 13 residues. The CDR3 DNA follows: TGTGCCAGCAGCTTGGACCAAACGTACGAGCAGTACTTC. It specifies CASSLDQTYEQYF.

The gene calls are TRBV28 and TRBJ2-7, with a possible D match to TRBD2 (5 bases). Germline V gene data show CDR1 as MDHEN and CDR2 as SYDVKM. CDR3 length: 13 residues. The ends were cut back, 10 bases at V and 2 bases at J, with 15 bases in the middle. The CDR3 bases are TGTGCCATAGAGAGGGCGGCCGCCTACGAGCAGTACTTC. It translates to CAIERAAAYEQYF.

The chain links TRBV4-1 to TRBJ2-1, with D possibly TRBD2 on 6 matching bases. The CDR3 spans 19 residues. Trimming removed 0 bases at V and 0 bases at J, with 18 bases between. Germline values: CDR1 MGHRA, CDR2 YSYEKL. This CDR3 is CASSQERASGHSSYNEQFF. As DNA, the CDR3 is TGCGCCAGCAGCCAAGAACGGGCCAGCGGGCATAGCTCCTACAATGAGCAGTTCTTC.

The genes are TRBV5-1 and TRBJ1-1, with D unclear. The CDR3 covers 14 residues. CDR1 and CDR2 from the germline V gene are SGHRS and YFSETQ. V was pared by 0 bases and J by 2 bases, with 8 bases between. CDR3 sequence (DNA): TGCGCCAGCAGCTTGGGTACAACCAACACTGAAGCTTTCTTT. Encoded protein: CASSLGTTNTEAFF.